This TCR beta chain was sequenced during a study of blood T cell repertoires in COVID-19. At the level of the study: The samples span acute and convalescent COVID-19 from the United States, Italy and Spain.

Participant reports of clinical history set cohort assignment. Donors in Cohort 3 who had recovered were those with two negative PCRs, healthcare professional clearance, or resolution of their symptoms. Original processing notes: Amplified reference gene primers provided the basis for estimating nucleated cell counts. The protocol was immunoSEQ multiplex PCR, while the TCRdb copy is restricted to in-frame clones and leaves out a portion. The DNA was the basis for D and trimming; V, J and clone size are from that table. The data show a few hundred thousand clones, with around 87% seen just once and 1.8% held by the top ten. V lost 6 bases and J lost 2; bases outside the gene matches: 4. CDR1 is MNHEY, CDR2 SMNVEV, per germline (reference sequence). This CDR3 contains 14 residues. The sample holds one count of this clone.

This clonotype was obtained from a woman in her thirties or forties who had recovered from COVID-19. The V gene is TRBV27, the J gene TRBJ2-7; 10 bases are a match to TRBD2. The source material was PBMCs or T cells enriched from blood (not recorded which). CDR3 bases: TGTGCCAGCAGCCGACTAGCGGGTACCTACGAGCAGTACTTC. It yields the protein CASSRLAGTYEQYF.